This T cell receptor beta chain emerged from a study of PD-1 blockade in classical Hodgkin lymphoma. Study overall: The nivolumab dose that patients received was 3 mg/kg, given intravenously every 2 weeks.

TCRdb's copy holds only in-frame clones and misses some; the assay was immunoSEQ multiplex PCR. The sample carries 65,000 to 95,000 clones, around nine tenths recorded once. There are 15 residues in the CDR3. CDR1 and CDR2 from the germline V gene are LNHNV and YYDKDF (reference sequence). V was pared by 4 bases and J by 3 bases, with 8 bases of the junction left unmatched. With regard to this clone: The antigen is not known.

Broader study findings: Diversity in CD4+ TCRs, unlike that measured in CD8+ TCRs, had risen significantly by C4D1. Diversity similar to that of newly diagnosed patients was seen at baseline in complete responders.

No patient escaped relapse after autologous stem cell transplantation, and brentuximab vedotin exposure varied. Best responses included complete response and partial response; otherwise, the best response was progressive disease. Sample: peripheral blood mononuclear cells (PBMCs), taken at baseline. This rearrangement joins TRBV15 to TRBJ1-1; 7 bases fit TRBD1. This sequence was found in a human donor with classical Hodgkin lymphoma. The CDR3 region is CATSTRQGPDTEAFF. The CDR3 DNA follows: TGTGCCACCAGCACGCGACAGGGACCGGACACTGAAGCTTTCTTT.